Listed below are T cell receptor beta chains from one sample, sequenced in a study of radiotherapy plus CTLA-4 blockade in lung cancer. Sequenced by immunoSEQ multiplex PCR; TCRdb stores in-frame clones only, minus some. Of 25,000 to 35,000 clones listed, 60% to 80% were seen once; the top ten hold roughly 7.4%. Sequences were derived from peripheral blood, sampled from a patient treated with radiotherapy plus ipilimumab. Every receptor here comes from a human donor with non-small cell lung cancer who had stable disease on radiotherapy plus ipilimumab. Both conserved end residues are part of each CDR3. The D gene is left open where the match is weak. The size of a clone is reported for some rows only, either as once, few or many, or as a class for expanded clones.

j_gene,abundance,d_gene,v_gene,CDR3aa,CDR3nt
TRBJ1-5,-,TRBD1,TRBV9,CASSPTGVNQPQHF,TGTGCCAGCAGCCCGACAGGGGTCAATCAGCCCCAGCATTTT
TRBJ1-6,-,-,TRBV7-3,CASSLDGSYNSPLHF,TGTGCCAGCAGCTTAGACGGCTCCTATAATTCACCCCTCCACTTT
TRBJ1-6,-,TRBD1,TRBV6-1,CASSEANRGGSPLHF,TGTGCCAGCAGTGAAGCGAACAGGGGAGGTTCACCCCTCCACTTT
TRBJ2-5,-,TRBD1,TRBV12-5,CASGRQGRTETQYF,TGTGCTAGTGGTCGACAGGGTCGGACAGAGACCCAGTACTTC
TRBJ1-1,few,-,TRBV4-2,CASGPPYLMNTEAFF,TGTGCCAGCGGACCCCCTTACCTAATGAACACTGAAGCTTTCTTT
TRBJ1-1,-,-,TRBV30,CAWRTHRETEAFF,TGTGCCTGGAGGACACACCGGGAGACTGAAGCTTTCTTT
TRBJ1-2,-,-,TRBV5-6,CASSFTQRDYTF,TGTGCCAGCAGCTTTACTCAGAGGGACTACACCTTC
TRBJ1-5,-,TRBD1,TRBV6-5,CASRKGQSRQPQHF,TGTGCCAGCAGGAAGGGACAGAGTAGGCAGCCCCAGCATTTT
TRBJ1-5,-,-,TRBV5-1,CASSLGESHQPQHF,TGCGCCAGCAGCTTGGGTGAGAGCCATCAGCCCCAGCATTTT
TRBJ1-1,-,-,TRBV10-1,CASSDGKATIDTEAFF,TGCGCCAGCAGTGATGGAAAGGCCACCATTGACACTGAAGCTTTCTTT
TRBJ1-2,-,TRBD1,TRBV12-5,CASGLPPGEGGAYGYTF,TGTGCTAGTGGTTTACCCCCAGGGGAAGGGGGCGCGTATGGCTACACCTTC
TRBJ2-1,-,-,TRBV6-5,CASRGRDTTYNEQFF,TGTGCCAGCAGAGGCCGGGACACTACCTACAATGAGCAGTTCTTC
TRBJ2-7,-,-,TRBV27,CASGPSQGEQYF,TGTGCCAGCGGACCCTCCCAGGGCGAGCAGTACTTC
TRBJ1-2,-,-,TRBV18,CASSPIRDPNYGYTF,TGTGCCAGCTCACCAATAAGGGACCCCAACTATGGCTACACCTTC
TRBJ1-1,-,TRBD1,TRBV19,CASSLWDSVNTEAFF,TGTGCCAGTAGTTTATGGGACAGCGTGAACACTGAAGCTTTCTTT
TRBJ1-1,few,TRBD1,TRBV2,CAIPHRDRSNTEAFF,TGTGCCATACCCCACAGGGACAGATCGAACACTGAAGCTTTCTTT
TRBJ1-5,once,-,TRBV30,CAWSPGNGQPQHF,TGTGCCTGGAGCCCCGGGAATGGACAGCCCCAGCATTTT
TRBJ2-2,-,-,TRBV9,CASSRRTGNTGELFF,TGTGCCAGCAGCCGCAGGACGGGGAACACCGGGGAGCTGTTTTTT